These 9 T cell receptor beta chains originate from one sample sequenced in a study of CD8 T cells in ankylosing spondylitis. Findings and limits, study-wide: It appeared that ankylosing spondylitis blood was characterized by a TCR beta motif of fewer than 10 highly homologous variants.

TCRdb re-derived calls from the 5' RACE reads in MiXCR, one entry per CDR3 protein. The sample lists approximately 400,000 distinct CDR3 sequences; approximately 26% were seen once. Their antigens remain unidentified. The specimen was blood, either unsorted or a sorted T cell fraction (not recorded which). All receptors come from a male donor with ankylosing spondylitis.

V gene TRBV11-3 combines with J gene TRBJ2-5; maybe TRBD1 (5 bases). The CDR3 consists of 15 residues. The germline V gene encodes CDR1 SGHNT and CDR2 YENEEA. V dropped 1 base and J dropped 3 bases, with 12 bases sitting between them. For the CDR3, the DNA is TGTGCCAGCAGCTTAGGGTTGGACAACGAAGAGACCCAGTACTTC. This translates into CASSLGLDNEETQYF.

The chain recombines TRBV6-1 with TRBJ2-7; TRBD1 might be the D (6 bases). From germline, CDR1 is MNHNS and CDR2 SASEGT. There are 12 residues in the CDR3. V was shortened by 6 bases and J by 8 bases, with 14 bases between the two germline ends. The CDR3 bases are TGTGCCAGCAGCATCCGGACAGCCCAGCAGTACGTC. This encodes CASSIRTAQQYV.

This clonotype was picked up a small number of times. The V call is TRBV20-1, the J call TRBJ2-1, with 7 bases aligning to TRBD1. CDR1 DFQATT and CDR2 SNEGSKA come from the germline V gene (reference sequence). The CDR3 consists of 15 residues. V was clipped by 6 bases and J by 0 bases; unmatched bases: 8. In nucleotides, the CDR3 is TGCAGTGCGACGAGGGGGCGGTACTCCTACAATGAGCAGTTCTTC. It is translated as CSATRGRYSYNEQFF.

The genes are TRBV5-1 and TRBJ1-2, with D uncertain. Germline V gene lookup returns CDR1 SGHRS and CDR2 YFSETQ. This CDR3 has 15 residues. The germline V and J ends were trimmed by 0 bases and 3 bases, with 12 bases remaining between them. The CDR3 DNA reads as TGCGCCAGCAGCTTGGGTGGAGGCGACCACTATGGCTACACCTTC. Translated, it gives CASSLGGGDHYGYTF.

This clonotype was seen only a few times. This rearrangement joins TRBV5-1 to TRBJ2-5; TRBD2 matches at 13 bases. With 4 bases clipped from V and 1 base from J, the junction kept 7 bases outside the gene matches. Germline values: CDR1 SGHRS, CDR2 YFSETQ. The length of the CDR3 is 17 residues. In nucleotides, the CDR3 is TGCGCCAGCAGCCTTGGCGGACTAGCGGGAGTCCAAGAGACCCAGTACTTC. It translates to CASSLGGLAGVQETQYF.

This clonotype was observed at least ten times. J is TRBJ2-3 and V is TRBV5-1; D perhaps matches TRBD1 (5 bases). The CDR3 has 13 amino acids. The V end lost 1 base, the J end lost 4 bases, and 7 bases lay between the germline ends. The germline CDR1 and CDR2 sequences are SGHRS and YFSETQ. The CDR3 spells CASSLQGSDTQYF. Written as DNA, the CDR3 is TGCGCCAGCAGCTTGCAGGGCTCAGATACGCAGTATTTT.

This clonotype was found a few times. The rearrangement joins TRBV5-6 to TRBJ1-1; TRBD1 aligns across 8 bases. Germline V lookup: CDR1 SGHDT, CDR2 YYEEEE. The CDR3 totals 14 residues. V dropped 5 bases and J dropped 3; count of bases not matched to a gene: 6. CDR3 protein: CASSRTGSYTEAFF. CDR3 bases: TGTGCCAGCAGTAGGACAGGGAGTTACACTGAAGCTTTCTTT.

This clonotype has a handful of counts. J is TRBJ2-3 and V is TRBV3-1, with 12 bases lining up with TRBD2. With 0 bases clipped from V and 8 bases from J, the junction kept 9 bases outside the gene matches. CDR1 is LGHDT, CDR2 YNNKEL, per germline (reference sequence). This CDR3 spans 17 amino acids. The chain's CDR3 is CASSQEALAGGSSTQYF. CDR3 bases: TGTGCCAGCAGCCAAGAGGCGCTAGCGGGAGGGTCTTCTACGCAGTATTTT.

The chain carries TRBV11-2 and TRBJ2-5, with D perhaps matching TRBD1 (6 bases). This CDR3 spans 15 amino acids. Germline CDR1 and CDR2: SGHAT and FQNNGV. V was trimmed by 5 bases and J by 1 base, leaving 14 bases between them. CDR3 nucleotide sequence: TGTGCCAGCAGCCCAATAAGGACAGTCCAAGAGACCCAGTACTTC. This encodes CASSPIRTVQETQYF.